This T cell receptor (beta chain) was profiled in a study of T cells after yellow fever vaccination. Study outcomes and limitations: Subsequent to the booster, the majority of primary-vaccination clones reappeared (around 96% CD4, 80% to 90% CD8). Weaker overall was a secondary response that nonetheless peaked faster, on day 5 versus 15. Only a minor proportion of clonotypes was detected across both CD4 and CD8 compartments.

This clonotype was recorded many times. V was pared by 4 bases and J by 10 bases, with 6 bases of the junction left unmatched. CDR1 is LGHNA and CDR2 is YNFKEQ in the germline V gene. The CDR3 is 15 residues long. Researchers made TCR cDNA using 5'RACE template switching, and this step added a universal primer site and UMIs. TCRdb itself ran the 5' RACE reads through MiXCR, one entry per CDR3 protein. The table includes about 45,000 distinct CDR3 sequences, 6.5% to 8.5% detected once. This receptor was identified in a young man who received the YFV17D yellow fever vaccine. The chain combines TRBV4-2 with TRBJ2-1; 14 positions match TRBD2. The material was CD8+ T cells not binding an NS4B(214-222) dextramer, sorted from PBMCs, obtained 45 days after the yellow fever booster vaccination. As DNA, the CDR3 is TGTGCCAGCAGCCCGGGACTAGCGGGAGCTTTCGAGCAGTTCTTC. Protein product: CASSPGLAGAFEQFF.